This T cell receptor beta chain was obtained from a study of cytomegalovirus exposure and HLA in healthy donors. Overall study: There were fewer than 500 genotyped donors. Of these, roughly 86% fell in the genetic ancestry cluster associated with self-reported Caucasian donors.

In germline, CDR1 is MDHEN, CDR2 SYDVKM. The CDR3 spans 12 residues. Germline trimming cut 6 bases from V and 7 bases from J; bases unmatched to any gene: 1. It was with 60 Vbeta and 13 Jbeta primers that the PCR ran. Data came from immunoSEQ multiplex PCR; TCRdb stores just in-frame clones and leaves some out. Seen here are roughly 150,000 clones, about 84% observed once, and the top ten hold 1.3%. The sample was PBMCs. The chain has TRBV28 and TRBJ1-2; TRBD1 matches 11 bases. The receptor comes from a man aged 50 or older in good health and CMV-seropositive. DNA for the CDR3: TGTGCCAGCAGCGGGACAGGGGGTGGCTACACCTTC. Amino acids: CASSGTGGGYTF.